This TCR beta chain appears in the sequencing data of a study of cytomegalovirus exposure and HLA in healthy donors. The study, taken as a whole, reports: It was reported that TCR beta sequences correctly inferred the HLA-A and HLA-B alleles for most subjects. A later analysis found most CMV-associated TCR beta chains apparently HLA-restricted. According to an earlier analysis, most TCR beta V segments yielded productive rearrangements about 90% or about 30% of the time.

The V and J ends lost 0 bases and 11 bases, in that order; junction bases with no gene match: 5. Germline CDR1 is SEHNR and CDR2 is FQNEAQ (reference sequence). The CDR3 loop spans 13 amino acids. The PCR used 60 Vbeta and 13 Jbeta primers. The repertoire was sequenced with immunoSEQ multiplex PCR; TCRdb's copy has only in-frame clones and lacks some. The repertoire has more than 100,000 clones, 80% of them found once; the top ten carry around 9.5%. As regards this clone: The antigen remains undetermined.

The chain is built from TRBV7-9 and TRBJ1-1; 8 nucleotides agree with TRBD1. The receptor was derived from a female donor in good health and CMV-seropositive. Sequencing input: PBMCs. The CDR3 region is CASSLAWTGLAFF. CDR3 DNA sequence: TGTGCCAGCAGCTTAGCGTGGACAGGGCTGGCTTTCTTT.